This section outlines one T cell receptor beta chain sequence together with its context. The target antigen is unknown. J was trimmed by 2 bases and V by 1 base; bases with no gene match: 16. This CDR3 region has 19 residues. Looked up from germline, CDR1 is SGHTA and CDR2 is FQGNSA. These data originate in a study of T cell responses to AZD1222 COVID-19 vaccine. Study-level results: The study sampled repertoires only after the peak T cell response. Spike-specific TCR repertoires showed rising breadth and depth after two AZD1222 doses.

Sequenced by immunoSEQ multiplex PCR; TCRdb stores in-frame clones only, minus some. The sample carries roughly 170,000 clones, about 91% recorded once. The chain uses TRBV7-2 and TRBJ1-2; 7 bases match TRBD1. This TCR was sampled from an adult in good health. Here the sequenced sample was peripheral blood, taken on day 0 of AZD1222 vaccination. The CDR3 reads CASSLGRGDSDTINYGYTF. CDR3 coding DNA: TGTGCCAGCAGCTTAGGTAGGGGGGACAGCGATACCATCAACTATGGCTACACCTTC. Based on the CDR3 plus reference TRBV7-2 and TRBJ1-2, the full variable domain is GAGVSQSPSNKVTEKGKDVELRCDPISGHTALYWYRQSLGQGLEFLIYFQGNSAPDKSGLPSDRFSAERTGGSVSTLTIQRTQQEDSAVYLCASSLGRGDSDTINYGYTFGSGTRLTVV.